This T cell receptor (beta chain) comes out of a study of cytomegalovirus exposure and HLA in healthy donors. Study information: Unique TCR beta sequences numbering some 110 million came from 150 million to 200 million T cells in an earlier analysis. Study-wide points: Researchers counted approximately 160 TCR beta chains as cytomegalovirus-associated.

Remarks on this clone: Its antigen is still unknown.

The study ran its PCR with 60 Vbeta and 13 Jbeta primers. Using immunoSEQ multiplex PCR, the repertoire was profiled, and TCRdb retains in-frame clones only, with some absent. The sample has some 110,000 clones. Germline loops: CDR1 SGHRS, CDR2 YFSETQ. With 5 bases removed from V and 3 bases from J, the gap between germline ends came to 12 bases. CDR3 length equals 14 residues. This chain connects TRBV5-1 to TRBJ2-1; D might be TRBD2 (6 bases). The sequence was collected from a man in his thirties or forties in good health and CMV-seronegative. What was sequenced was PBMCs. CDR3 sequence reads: CASRPGANYNEQFF. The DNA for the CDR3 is TGCGCCAGCAGGCCGGGAGCAAACTACAATGAGCAGTTCTTC.